The 20 T cell receptor beta chains presented below share a single source sample, sequenced in a study of blood T cells in healthy people across ages. Through a sample-barcoded 5' primer and a J-beta primer mix, a second PCR was run for 7 to 11 cycles. TCRdb ran MiXCR on the 5' RACE reads and lists one entry per CDR3 protein. The sample contains some 1.8 million distinct CDR3 sequences, about 39% of which appear only once. Material: blood. Receptor source: a human donor in good health.

This clonotype appeared many times. This chain joins TRBV29-1 and TRBJ2-1, with D hard to call. The CDR3 loop spans 11 amino acids. The germline CDR1 and CDR2 sequences are SQVTM and ANQGSEA. Trimming removed 5 bases from V and 1 base from J, with 3 bases in between. Here the CDR3 reads CSVPSYNEQFF. CDR3 sequence (DNA): TGCAGCGTTCCTTCCTACAATGAGCAGTTCTTC.

The CDR3 protein is CASRPGQGDLEQFF. The CDR3 DNA follows: TGTGCCAGCAGGCCGGGACAGGGTGACTTGGAGCAGTTCTTC. The chain joins TRBV5-5 to TRBJ2-1; TRBD1 aligns across 9 bases. Germline CDR1 reads SGHKS; CDR2 reads YYEKEE (reference sequence). This CDR3 contains 14 residues. J gave up 10 bases and V 5 bases, and 10 bases lay outside the gene matches. Looking up the rest from reference TRBV5-5 and TRBJ2-1 gives the full variable domain: DAGVTQSPTHLIKTRGQQVTLRCSPISGHKSVSWYQQVLGQGPQFIFQYYEKEERGRGNFPDRFSARQFPNYSSELNVNALLLGDSALYLCASRPGQGDLEQFFGPGTRLTVL.

The gene calls are TRBV28 and TRBJ2-5; TRBD2 agrees at 10 bases. The closer fit of TRBJ2-7 to the DNA end suggests the J call may be wrong. The CDR3 has 15 amino acids. From germline, CDR1 is MDHEN and CDR2 SYDVKM. CDR3 sequence reads: CASREVAGGGYEQYF. CDR3 DNA: TGTGCCAGCAGGGAGGTAGCGGGGGGCGGCTACGAGCAGTACTTC.

The chain is built from TRBV7-2 and TRBJ2-1; D might be TRBD1 (6 bases). Trimming removed 7 bases from V and 10 bases from J, with 23 bases in between. The germline gives CDR1 SGHTA, CDR2 FQGNSA. There are 15 residues in the CDR3. CDR3 sequence: CASTFRGGGSYEQFF. CDR3 DNA: TGTGCCAGCACCTTTCGTGGTGGGGGCTCCTACGAGCAGTTCTTC.

This clonotype came up a few times. This rearrangement joins TRBV6-5 to TRBJ2-1, with TRBD2 matching 8 bases. Germline lookup yields CDR1 MNHEY and CDR2 SVGAGI. The CDR3 is 13 amino acids. The V gene end was trimmed by 6 bases and the J gene end by 6 bases; junction bases not matched to a gene: 4. CDR3 coding DNA: TGTGCCAGCAGACGGGGGGGGCGCAATGAGCAGTTCTTC. Translating gives CASRRGGRNEQFF.

This clonotype was observed a handful of times. The chain uses TRBV6-2 or TRBV6-3 and TRBJ1-1; maybe TRBD1 (5 bases). V gave up 9 bases and J gave up 1 base, with 9 bases separating them. This CDR3 comprises 12 residues. Germline lookup yields CDR1 MNHEY and CDR2 SVGEGT. This chain's CDR3 is CASSTANTEAFF. The CDR3, as DNA: TGTGCCAGTTCGACAGCGAACACTGAAGCTTTCTTT.

The chain carries TRBV6-2 or TRBV6-3 and TRBJ2-1; D possibly corresponds to TRBD2 (5 bases). V gave up 2 bases and J gave up 2 bases, with 10 bases separating them. Germline CDR1 is MNHEY and CDR2 is SVGEGT. CDR3 length equals 15 residues. CDR3 nucleotide sequence: TGTGCCAGCAGTTACAAGGACTTGACCTACAATGAGCAGTTCTTC. This gives the protein CASSYKDLTYNEQFF.

In its sample, this clonotype was seen a few times. The J gene is TRBJ2-1, the V gene TRBV10-3, with 9 positions matching TRBD1. Germline V gene lookup returns CDR1 ENHRY and CDR2 SYGVKD. V lost 3 bases to trimming and J lost 4 bases; unmatched junction nucleotides: 10. This CDR3 spans 17 amino acids. The CDR3 loop is CAISDYSGQGIYNEQFF. Here the CDR3 DNA reads TGTGCCATCAGTGACTATTCAGGACAGGGGATTTACAATGAGCAGTTCTTC.

The rearrangement joins TRBV5-6 to TRBJ2-4; D is unclear. The last part of the DNA fits TRBJ2-7 better; the J call may be wrong. Germline CDR1 is SGHDT and CDR2 is YYEEEE. This CDR3 has 15 amino acids. The CDR3 spells CASSTPPRADYEQYF. CDR3 coding DNA: TGTGCCAGCAGCACACCCCCCCGGGCGGACTACGAGCAGTACTTC.

This chain connects TRBV2 to TRBJ1-5; D unclear. The ends were cut back, 1 base at V and 5 bases at J, with 6 bases in the middle. Germline lookup yields CDR1 SNHLY and CDR2 FYNNEI. The CDR3 has 13 amino acids. The CDR3 protein is CASSEVSYQPQHF. Written as DNA, the CDR3 is TGTGCCAGCAGTGAAGTAAGCTATCAGCCCCAGCATTTT.

The CDR3 loop is CSASKGGERSSEQFF. In DNA, the CDR3 is TGCAGTGCTTCTAAGGGGGGCGAGCGTTCGTCCGAGCAGTTCTTC. The gene calls are TRBV20-1 and TRBJ2-1; D possibly matches TRBD1 or TRBD2 (6 bases each). The CDR3 extends over 15 amino acids. V lost 5 bases to trimming and J lost 10 bases, with 24 bases between them. Germline V gene lookup returns CDR1 DFQATT and CDR2 SNEGSKA (reference sequence).

This sequence joins TRBV3-1 and TRBJ1-2; D is unresolved. V was cut by 4 bases and J by 3 bases, with 15 bases left in between. The germline CDR1 and CDR2 sequences are LGHDT and YNNKEL (reference sequence). The CDR3 totals 15 residues. CDR3 DNA sequence: TGTGCCAGCAGCCCGTTTAGGCGGGAGGACTATGGCTACACCTTC. Protein product: CASSPFRREDYGYTF.

In its sample, this clonotype was seen many times. The rearrangement links TRBV7-9 to TRBJ1-4; TRBD1 is a possible D gene (5 bases). CDR1 is SEHNR, CDR2 FQNEAQ, per germline (reference sequence). Trimming took 3 bases from V and 4 from J, leaving 9 bases between them. This CDR3 is 14 amino acids long. CDR3 protein: CASSFRGVNEKLFF. In nucleotides, the CDR3 is TGTGCCAGCAGCTTCCGGGGGGTTAATGAAAAACTGTTTTTT.

This rearrangement joins TRBV5-5 to TRBJ2-7, with 7 bases identical to TRBD1. Trimming cost V 1 base and J 11 bases; bases outside gene matches: 3. Germline assignment: CDR1 SGHKS and CDR2 YYEKEE (reference sequence). The CDR3 sequence is 11 residues long. The CDR3 spells CASSLLQGEYF. CDR3 sequence (DNA): TGTGCCAGCAGCTTGTTGCAGGGGGAGTACTTC.

The sample holds a few counts of this clonotype. In nucleotides, the CDR3 is TGTGCCAGCAGCTTACGATCCGGGAAGTACACAGATACGCAGTATTTT. Its translation is CASSLRSGKYTDTQYF. The rearrangement uses TRBV7-8 and TRBJ2-3; tentatively, D is TRBD2 (5 bases). Trimming removed 2 bases at V and 2 bases at J, with 14 bases between. CDR3 size: 16 residues. CDR1 SGHVS and CDR2 FQNEAQ come from the germline V gene.

The rearrangement joins TRBV28 to TRBJ2-7, with TRBD1 matching 7 bases. J was trimmed by 2 bases and V by 10 bases; bases with no gene match: 14. Germline-derived CDR1 and CDR2 are MDHEN and SYDVKM. CDR3 size: 15 residues. This CDR3 is CATYPSGTVTYEQYF. DNA for the CDR3: TGTGCCACCTATCCGTCCGGGACAGTAACCTACGAGCAGTACTTC. The full variable domain, in which reference TRBV28 and TRBJ2-7 provide the parts outside the CDR3, is DVKVTQSSRYLVKRTGEKVFLECVQDMDHENMFWYRQDPGLGLRLIYFSYDVKMKEKGDIPEGYSVSREKKERFSLILESASTNQTSMYLCATYPSGTVTYEQYFGPGTRLTVT.

The J gene is TRBJ2-7, the V gene TRBV5-1, with a possible D match to TRBD2 (7 bases). CDR1 is SGHRS and CDR2 is YFSETQ in the germline V gene. V was cut by 3 bases and J by 5 bases, with 15 bases left in between. The CDR3 runs to 14 residues. Written as DNA, the CDR3 is TGCGCCAGCAGCTGGGAGGGGGAAAGGGACGAGCAGTACTTC. Translating gives CASSWEGERDEQYF. Full variable domain (missing parts from reference TRBV5-1 and TRBJ2-7): KAGVTQTPRYLIKTRGQQVTLSCSPISGHRSVSWYQQTPGQGLQFLFEYFSETQRNKGNFPGRFSGRQFSNSRSEMNVSTLELGDSALYLCASSWEGERDEQYFGPGTRLTVT.

The chain is built from TRBV15 and TRBJ2-2, with D maybe TRBD1 (5 bases). Germline CDR1 reads LNHNV; CDR2 reads YYDKDF (reference sequence). This CDR3 contains 13 residues. The DNA for the CDR3 is TGTACCGTCCAGGGATCACTAACCGGGGAGCTGTTTTTT. Protein sequence: CTVQGSLTGELFF.

The sample holds a few counts of this clonotype. The gene calls are TRBV7-9 and TRBJ2-1; D possibly corresponds to TRBD1 (5 bases). Between the trimmed V and J ends, which lost 4 bases and 0 bases, there was a span of 10 bases. The CDR3 has 15 residues. Germline CDR1 reads SEHNR; CDR2 reads FQNEAQ (reference sequence). The CDR3 sequence is CASSSRVGSYNEQFF. As DNA, the CDR3 is TGTGCCAGCAGCTCCAGGGTTGGCTCCTACAATGAGCAGTTCTTC.

This clonotype was seen only a few times. The chain links TRBV15 to TRBJ2-4; D perhaps matches TRBD2 (7 bases). The end of the DNA aligns better with TRBJ2-5, so the J call may be wrong. The CDR3 totals 15 residues. The V gene's germline CDR1 is LNHNV and CDR2 YYDKDF (reference sequence). Here the CDR3 reads CATSAQQGGRETQYF. In DNA form, the CDR3 reads TGTGCCACCAGCGCCCAACAGGGAGGGCGAGAGACCCAGTACTTC.